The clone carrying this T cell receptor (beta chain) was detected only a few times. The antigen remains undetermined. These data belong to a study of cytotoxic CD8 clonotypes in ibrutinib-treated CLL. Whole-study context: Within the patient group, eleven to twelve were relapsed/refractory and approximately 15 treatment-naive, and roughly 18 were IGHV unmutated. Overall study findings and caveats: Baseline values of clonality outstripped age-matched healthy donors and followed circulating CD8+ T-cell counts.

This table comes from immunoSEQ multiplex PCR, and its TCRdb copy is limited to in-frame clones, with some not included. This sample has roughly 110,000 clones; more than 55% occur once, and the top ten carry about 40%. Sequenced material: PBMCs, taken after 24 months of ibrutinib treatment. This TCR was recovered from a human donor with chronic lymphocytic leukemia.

The CDR3, as DNA: TGTGCCAGCAGTCGAAAGAACTACGAGCAGTACTTC. Protein product: CASSRKNYEQYF. The chain couples TRBV5-6 to TRBJ2-7; no reliable D call. The CDR3 has 12 residues. V dropped 5 bases and J dropped 3 bases, with 9 bases sitting between them. In germline, CDR1 is SGHDT, CDR2 YYEEEE.